These 28 T cell receptor beta chains were sequenced from one sample in a study of T-cell reconstitution after alpha-beta-depleted transplantation in children. The authors prepared the TCRbeta library with unique molecular identifiers. TCRdb reanalysed the PCR reads using MiXCR and keeps one entry per CDR3 protein. This sample has some 300,000 distinct CDR3 sequences, with around a tenth found just once. The sequences come from PBMCs from the stem cell graft donor, collected from the stem cell graft. The receptors stem from a human donor who donated a stem cell graft to a child with acute lymphoblastic leukemia.

This clonotype was found a few times. This chain uses TRBV24-1 with TRBJ2-3; D uncertain. The V end was cut by 5 bases, the J end by 0 bases, with 8 bases between. Germline CDR1 KGHDR, CDR2 SFDVKD. The CDR3 consists of 14 residues. In nucleotides, the CDR3 is TGTGCCACCAGTGCCCCCTCCAGCACAGATACGCAGTATTTT. Its protein is CATSAPSSTDTQYF.

This clonotype came up a few times. V is TRBV10-3 and J is TRBJ2-3, with 8 bases identical to TRBD1. With 5 bases clipped from V and 2 bases from J, the junction kept 3 bases outside the gene matches. CDR1 and CDR2 (germline): ENHRY, SYGVKD. The CDR3 covers 14 residues. The DNA for the CDR3 is TGTGCCATCAGTTTGGGACAGGTCACAGATACGCAGTATTTT. Translation: CAISLGQVTDTQYF.

This clonotype was found a few times. The chain joins TRBV7-2 to TRBJ2-7; either TRBD1 or TRBD2 may supply D (5 bases each). Germline V gene lookup returns CDR1 SGHTA and CDR2 FQGNSA. V dropped 8 bases and J dropped 3 bases, with 23 bases sitting between them. CDR3 length equals 16 residues. The CDR3 coding sequence is TGTGCCAGCGGACCATTCCCGGGACCAACGAACTACGAGCAGTACTTC. This codes for CASGPFPGPTNYEQYF.

The chain has TRBV7-9 and TRBJ2-7; D is unresolved. The V and J ends lost 4 bases and 5 bases respectively, with 21 bases between them. This CDR3 is 16 amino acids long. The germline V gene has CDR1 SEHNR and CDR2 FQNEAQ (reference sequence). Written as DNA, the CDR3 is TGTGCCAGCAGCTCCAAAAACCTGGGGATATACGACGAGCAGTACTTC. Its translation: CASSSKNLGIYDEQYF.

This clonotype was seen a few times. The chain recombines TRBV20-1 with TRBJ2-5; D is perhaps TRBD2 (7 bases). CDR1 and CDR2 (germline): DFQATT, SNEGSKA (reference sequence). The CDR3 is made up of 14 amino acids. V was shortened by 6 bases and J by 6 bases, with 20 bases between the two germline ends. The CDR3 nucleotides are TGCAGTGCGGGAGGGGGGGGCGCTTGGAAGACCCAGTACTTC. Its protein is CSAGGGGAWKTQYF.

The chain has TRBV15 and TRBJ2-7, with 9 bases aligning to TRBD2. J lost 6 bases, V lost 2 bases, and 14 bases had no gene match. CDR1 is LNHNV, CDR2 YYDKDF, per germline (reference sequence). This CDR3 spans 17 amino acids. The CDR3 here is CATSRLLAGNGKGEQYF. The CDR3 region has the DNA TGTGCCACCAGCAGATTGCTAGCGGGAAATGGAAAGGGCGAGCAGTACTTC.

V usage is TRBV5-1 and J usage is TRBJ2-1, with TRBD2 matching 12 bases. The V segment lost 0 bases and the J segment 0 bases; nucleotides outside the gene matches: 13. The CDR3 loop spans 21 amino acids. Per germline, CDR1 SGHRS and CDR2 YFSETQ. DNA of the CDR3: TGCGCCAGCAGCTTGGTGGGACTAGCGGGTTTAAATCCCAGCTCCTACAATGAGCAGTTCTTC. Translated, it gives CASSLVGLAGLNPSSYNEQFF.

This clonotype was found once. This chain connects TRBV20-1 to TRBJ1-1, with TRBD1 as a possible D gene (6 bases). V was trimmed by 2 bases and J by 4 bases, leaving 17 bases between them. Germline lookup yields CDR1 DFQATT and CDR2 SNEGSKA (reference sequence). The CDR3 loop spans 15 amino acids. CDR3 amino acids: CSARWYPGESTEAFF. The CDR3, as DNA: TGCAGTGCTAGATGGTACCCAGGGGAGAGCACTGAAGCTTTCTTT.

This clonotype was seen more than once but under ten times. V gene TRBV12-3 or TRBV12-4 combines with J gene TRBJ1-2; D gene ambiguous. This CDR3 is 13 amino acids long. Between the trimmed V and J ends, which lost 3 bases and 4 bases, there was a span of 9 bases. Here the CDR3 DNA reads TGTGCCAGCAGTTTGTGGCAGGCCTATGGCTACACCTTC. It codes for CASSLWQAYGYTF.

The V gene is TRBV7-2, the J gene TRBJ2-1; 10 nucleotides line up with TRBD2. CDR1 and CDR2 (germline): SGHTA, FQGNSA. The CDR3 has 16 residues. J was trimmed by 3 bases and V by 1 base; bases with no gene match: 3. In nucleotides, the CDR3 is TGTGCCAGCAGCTTAGTAGCGGGAGGTCTCTACAATGAGCAGTTCTTC. It codes for CASSLVAGGLYNEQFF.

V is TRBV10-1 and J is TRBJ1-3, with D unresolved. The V and J ends lost 0 bases and 1 base respectively, with 7 bases between them. There are 15 residues in the CDR3. Germline V gene lookup returns CDR1 WNHNN and CDR2 SYGVQD (reference sequence). The DNA for the CDR3 is TGCGCCAGCAGTGAGTCAGGCGGGTCTGGAAACACCATATATTTT. It encodes CASSESGGSGNTIYF.

This clonotype was seen at least ten times. V is TRBV12-3 or TRBV12-4 and J is TRBJ2-5; weak D call: TRBD1 (6 bases). Between the trimmed V and J ends, which lost 0 bases and 4 bases, there was a span of 12 bases. The CDR3 is made up of 15 amino acids. CDR3 protein: CASSLAPGVGETQYF. In DNA, the CDR3 is TGTGCCAGCAGTTTAGCGCCAGGGGTCGGAGAGACCCAGTACTTC.

The chain recombines TRBV6-2 or TRBV6-3 with TRBJ2-3; TRBD2 agrees at 13 bases. The CDR3 totals 15 residues. The germline CDR1 and CDR2 sequences are MNHEY and SVGEGT. V shed 10 bases and J 3 bases; nucleotides not matched to a gene: 7. DNA for the CDR3: TGTGCCACGGGACTAGCGGGAACTGAGACAGATACGCAGTATTTT. This translates into CATGLAGTETDTQYF.

V and J are TRBV9 and TRBJ1-3, with unresolved D. Trimming removed 3 bases from V and 0 bases from J, with 13 bases in between. The CDR3 has 16 residues. The V gene's germline CDR1 is SGDLS and CDR2 YYNGEE. The CDR3 spells CASSDQVFHSGNTIYF. The CDR3 DNA sequence: TGTGCCAGCAGCGATCAGGTTTTCCACTCTGGAAACACCATATATTTT. The full variable domain, completed using reference TRBV9 and TRBJ1-3, is DSGVTQTPKHLITATGQRVTLRCSPRSGDLSVYWYQQSLDQGLQFLIQYYNGEERAKGNILERFSAQQFPDLHSELNLSSLELGDSALYFCASSDQVFHSGNTIYFGEGSWLTVV.

The table lists this clonotype with a few counts. This chain connects TRBV20-1 to TRBJ1-1; no clear D gene. Germline V gene sequence: CDR1 DFQATT, CDR2 SNEGSKA (reference sequence). V lost 2 bases to trimming and J lost 0 bases, with 13 bases between them. This CDR3 is 15 amino acids long. The CDR3 reads CSARNTGTLNTEAFF. The DNA of the CDR3 is TGCAGTGCTAGAAATACCGGAACCTTGAACACTGAAGCTTTCTTT.

Remarks on this clonotype: Sequence at one end of the junction differs from germline and may be a read error. The chain couples TRBV27 to TRBJ1-2; 8 bases are shared with TRBD1. The V gene's germline CDR1 is MNHEY and CDR2 SMNVEV (reference sequence). The CDR3 runs to 11 residues. Here the CDR3 reads CASSSRGLYPF. Written as DNA, the CDR3 is TGTGCCAGCAGTTCCAGGGGGCTCTACCCCTTC.

This chain joins TRBV18 and TRBJ1-4; D gene uncertain. V lost 2 bases to trimming and J lost 0 bases, with 10 bases between them. Looked up from germline, CDR1 is KGHSH and CDR2 is LQKENI. This CDR3 is 16 amino acids long. CDR3 sequence (DNA): TGTGCCAGCTCACCAACGGGATCTGCAACTAATGAAAAACTGTTTTTT. Its translation: CASSPTGSATNEKLFF.

This clonotype has a handful of counts. The chain couples TRBV12-3 or TRBV12-4 to TRBJ2-1; 11 positions agree with TRBD2. With 6 bases clipped from V and 7 bases from J, the junction kept 14 bases outside the gene matches. The CDR3 has 17 residues. CDR3 sequence (DNA): TGTGCCAGCAGCCTCCGACTAGCGGGATTAAATTTGAATGAGCAGTTCTTC. Translation: CASSLRLAGLNLNEQFF.

The V gene is TRBV27, the J gene TRBJ2-3; D not certain. Germline lookup yields CDR1 MNHEY and CDR2 SMNVEV (reference sequence). The CDR3 has 14 amino acids. V lost 6 bases, J lost 0 bases, and 10 bases lay in between. The CDR3 bases are TGTGCCAGCAGGCCGGCTACTAGCACAGATACGCAGTATTTT. Its translation is CASRPATSTDTQYF.

This clonotype was detected only a few times. The rearrangement links TRBV9 to TRBJ2-1, with 11 nucleotides matching TRBD2. Germline assignment: CDR1 SGDLS and CDR2 YYNGEE. CDR3 length: 13 amino acids. V shed 6 bases, J shed 8 bases, and the junction held 4 bases outside the gene matches. The CDR3 DNA sequence: TGTGCCAGCACGGGACTAGCGGCGCATGAGCAGTTCTTC. Encoded protein: CASTGLAAHEQFF.

This chain links TRBV7-9 with TRBJ1-2; the D gene is possibly TRBD1 (5 bases). The CDR3 loop spans 14 amino acids. Trimming pared 5 bases from V and 7 bases from J, leaving 17 bases between. Germline CDR1 and CDR2: SEHNR and FQNEAQ (reference sequence). For the CDR3, the DNA is TGTGCCAGCAGCCCCGGGACTCCCGAAAGTGGCTACACCTTC. It specifies CASSPGTPESGYTF.

The chain joins TRBV20-1 to TRBJ2-7; D is undetermined. Trimming cost V 3 bases and J 1 base, with 13 bases left between them. Germline V gene data show CDR1 as DFQATT and CDR2 as SNEGSKA (reference sequence). CDR3 length equals 14 residues. CDR3 loop: CSASLWLWSYEQYF. In DNA form, the CDR3 reads TGCAGTGCTAGCCTGTGGCTGTGGTCCTACGAGCAGTACTTC.

V usage is TRBV15 and J usage is TRBJ2-7, with D hard to call. The V end was cut by 4 bases, the J end by 3 bases, with 7 bases between. This CDR3 is built from 12 residues. Germline V gene data show CDR1 as LNHNV and CDR2 as YYDKDF (reference sequence). The DNA of the CDR3 is TGTGCCACCAGCATTCCGGGCTACGAGCAGTACTTC. Translating it yields CATSIPGYEQYF.

This clonotype was observed a few times. CDR3 nucleotide sequence: TGTGCCAGCAGCTTAGTTGGGACTAGCGGGAGCGAGCAGTACTTC. It is translated as CASSLVGTSGSEQYF. The rearrangement joins TRBV7-2 to TRBJ2-7; TRBD2 matches 14 bases. CDR1 SGHTA and CDR2 FQGNSA come from the germline V gene. The CDR3 totals 15 residues. V shed 1 base and J 6 bases; nucleotides not matched to a gene: 2. Full variable domain (missing parts from reference TRBV7-2 and TRBJ2-7): GAGVSQSPSNKVTEKGKDVELRCDPISGHTALYWYRQSLGQGLEFLIYFQGNSAPDKSGLPSDRFSAERTGGSVSTLTIQRTQQEDSAVYLCASSLVGTSGSEQYFGPGTRLTVT.

This sequence joins TRBV10-2 and TRBJ2-1, with no clear D. The CDR3 contains 14 residues. CDR1 is WSHSY and CDR2 is SAAADI in the germline V gene. The V and J ends lost 0 bases and 15 bases respectively, with 18 bases between them. CDR3 coding DNA: TGCGCCAGCAGTGAGTCAGCGCCTTTTGATGAAGCGTTCTTC. It yields the protein CASSESAPFDEAFF.

This clonotype was found many times. J is TRBJ2-3 and V is TRBV20-1; D is undetermined. CDR1 and CDR2 (germline): DFQATT, SNEGSKA (reference sequence). The CDR3 has 12 amino acids. V was shortened by 6 bases and J by 4 bases, with 11 bases between the two germline ends. The CDR3 loop reads CSAPTRADTQYF. The CDR3 DNA is TGCAGTGCCCCTACTCGGGCAGATACGCAGTATTTT.

This clonotype was seen a few times. This chain connects TRBV28 to TRBJ1-5, with D perhaps matching TRBD1 (5 bases). This CDR3 comprises 14 residues. From germline, CDR1 is MDHEN and CDR2 SYDVKM. CDR3 residues: CGGASGARGQPQHF. The CDR3 DNA reads as TGTGGAGGGGCTAGTGGGGCGCGGGGTCAGCCCCAGCATTTT.

The chain joins TRBV12-3 or TRBV12-4 to TRBJ2-1; the D is unclear. The CDR3 consists of 13 residues. V was pared by 3 bases and J by 6 bases, with 9 bases between. The CDR3, as DNA: TGTGCCAGCAGTTTGGTCCAGCGCAATGAGCAGTTCTTC. Protein product: CASSLVQRNEQFF.